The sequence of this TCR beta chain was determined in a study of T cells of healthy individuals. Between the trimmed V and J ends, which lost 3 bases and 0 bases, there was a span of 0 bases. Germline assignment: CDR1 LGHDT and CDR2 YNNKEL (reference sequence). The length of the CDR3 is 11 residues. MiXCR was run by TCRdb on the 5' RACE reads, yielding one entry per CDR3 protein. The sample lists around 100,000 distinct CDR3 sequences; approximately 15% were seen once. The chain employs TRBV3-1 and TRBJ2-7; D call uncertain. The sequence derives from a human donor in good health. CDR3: CASSHSYEQYF. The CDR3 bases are TGTGCCAGCAGCCACTCCTACGAGCAGTACTTC.